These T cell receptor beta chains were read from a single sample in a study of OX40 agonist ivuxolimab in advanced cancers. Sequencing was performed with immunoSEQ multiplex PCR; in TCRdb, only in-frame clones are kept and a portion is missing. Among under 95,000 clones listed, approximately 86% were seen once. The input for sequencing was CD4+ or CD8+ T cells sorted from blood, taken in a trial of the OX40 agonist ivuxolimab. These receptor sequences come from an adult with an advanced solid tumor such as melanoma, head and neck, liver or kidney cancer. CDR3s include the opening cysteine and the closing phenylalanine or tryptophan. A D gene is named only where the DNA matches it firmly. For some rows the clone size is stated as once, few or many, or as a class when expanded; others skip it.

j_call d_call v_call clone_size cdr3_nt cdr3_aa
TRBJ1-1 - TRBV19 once TGTGCCAGTAACCTGCCCGGGGGCAGGAAGAACACTGAAGCTTTCTTT CASNLPGGRKNTEAFF
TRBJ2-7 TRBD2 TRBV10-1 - TGCGCCAGCATCCGACCGGGGGGGGGACTAGCGGGAGAGGGGAACGAGCAGTACTTC CASIRPGGGLAGEGNEQYF
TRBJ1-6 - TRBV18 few TGTGCCAGCTCGACAACGGCGGATTCACCCCTCCACTTT CASSTTADSPLHF
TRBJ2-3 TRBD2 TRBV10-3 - TGTGCCATTGCTGAGACTAGCGCGGTAGATACGCAGTATTTT CAIAETSAVDTQYF
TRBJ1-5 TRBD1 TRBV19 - TGTGCCAGTAGTAATACAGGGGGCGATCAGCCCCAGCATTTT CASSNTGGDQPQHF
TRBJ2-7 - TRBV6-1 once TGTGCCAGCAGTGGCACGAGGCAGGTAGGCCACGAGCAGTACTTC CASSGTRQVGHEQYF
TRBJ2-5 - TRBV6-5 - TGTGCCAGCAGTTACTCGATCATCCCCGGGAATATCCAGTACTTC CASSYSIIPGNIQYF
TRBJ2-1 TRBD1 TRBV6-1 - TGTGCCAGCAGTGTCAGGGGGTTGGATGAGCAGTTCTTC CASSVRGLDEQFF
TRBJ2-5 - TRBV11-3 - TGTGCCAGCAGCTCAAAAATCGGGGGGACCCAGTACTTC CASSSKIGGTQYF
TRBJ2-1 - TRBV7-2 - TGTGCCAGCAGCGGAGGGGGCCACCACAATGAGCAGTTCTTC CASSGGGHHNEQFF
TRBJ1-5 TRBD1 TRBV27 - TGTGCCAGCAGCCCCAGTCAGGGGGCTTGGCAGCCCCAGCATTTT CASSPSQGAWQPQHF
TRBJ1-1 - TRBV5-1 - TGCGCCAGCAGCCGCCGGGAGGGTGGGAACACTGAAGCTTTCTTT CASSRREGGNTEAFF
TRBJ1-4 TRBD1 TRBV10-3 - TGTGCCACCGGAGGGGGCCCCGGTTCGGGTGCAACTAATGAAAAACTGTTTTTT CATGGGPGSGATNEKLFF
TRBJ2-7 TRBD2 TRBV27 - TGTGCCAGCAGTCCGGGACTAGCGGGAGGTCCCGAGCAGTACTTC CASSPGLAGGPEQYF
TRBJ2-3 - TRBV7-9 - TGTGCCAGCAGCTTAGCCCAGACAGCGATTCGCACAGATACGCAGTATTTT CASSLAQTAIRTDTQYF
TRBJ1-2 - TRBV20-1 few TGCAGTGCTAGGGGAGTGGGTGACACCTTC CSARGVGDTF
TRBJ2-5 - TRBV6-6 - TGTGCCAGCAGTTACTCTGAGGAGACCCAGTACTTC CASSYSEETQYF
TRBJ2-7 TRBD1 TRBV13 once TGTGCCAGCAGCTACGTCGCAGGGGGAACGAGGAACGAGCAGTACTTC CASSYVAGGTRNEQYF
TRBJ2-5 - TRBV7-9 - - CASSLMDSTSGTQYF
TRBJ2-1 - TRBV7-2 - TGTGCCAGCAGGCTACTAGCTGAGCAGTTCTTC CASRLLAEQFF
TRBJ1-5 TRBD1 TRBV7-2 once TGTGCCAGCAGCTCCGGGACAGGGGGCGCACAGCCCCAGCATTTT CASSSGTGGAQPQHF
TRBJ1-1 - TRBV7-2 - TGTGCCAGCAGCTTAAGTCCAGGGATCGACACTGAAGCTTTCTTT CASSLSPGIDTEAFF
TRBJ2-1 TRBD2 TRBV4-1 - TGCGCCAGCAGCCAAGACGCGGGACTAGCGGGAGGGTTAGATGAGCAGTTCTTC CASSQDAGLAGGLDEQFF
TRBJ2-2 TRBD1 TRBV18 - TGTGCCAGCTCACCACGGACAGGGTTAATAGCCGGGGAGCTGTTTTTT CASSPRTGLIAGELFF
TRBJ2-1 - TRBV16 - TGTGCCAGCAGCCAATTACCCCACAATGAGCAGTTCTTC CASSQLPHNEQFF
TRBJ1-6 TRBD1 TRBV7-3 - TGTGCCAGCAGCTTTACAGGGGGCGTGGATTCACCCCTCCACTTT CASSFTGGVDSPLHF
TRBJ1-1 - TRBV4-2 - TGTGCCAGCAGCCAAGACGGGTCCCAATCGGAAGCTTTCTTT CASSQDGSQSEAFF
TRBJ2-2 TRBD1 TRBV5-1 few TGCGCCAGCAGCTTGGGCGGGACAGGGGGAGTCACCGGGGAGCTGTTTTTT CASSLGGTGGVTGELFF
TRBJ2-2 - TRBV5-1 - TGCGCCAGCAGCTTGGCCTTGGGGACCGGGGGCACCGGGGAGCTGTTTTTT CASSLALGTGGTGELFF
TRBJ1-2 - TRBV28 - TGTGCCAGCAGCCCGACAGTGCGTTCGGGCTACACCTTC CASSPTVRSGYTF
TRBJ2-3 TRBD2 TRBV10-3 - TGTGCCATCAGGGGGCTAGCGGAGACCACAGATACGCAGTATTTT CAIRGLAETTDTQYF
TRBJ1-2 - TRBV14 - TGTGCCAGCAGCCAAATTTACGGACTTTTGGACTTC CASSQIYGLLDF
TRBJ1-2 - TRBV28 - TGTGCCAGCAGTCCTAACAGGATAGGCAATGGCTACACCTTC CASSPNRIGNGYTF
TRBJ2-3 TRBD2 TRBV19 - TGTGCCAGTAGTGACCTAGCGGGCACAGATACGCAGTATTTT CASSDLAGTDTQYF
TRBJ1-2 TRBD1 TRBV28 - TGTGCCAGCAGTCCGGTTGGGACAGATCCCCCCTATGGCTACACCTTC CASSPVGTDPPYGYTF
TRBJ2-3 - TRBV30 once TGTGCCTGGAGAAAGGCCGGGAGCACAGATACGCAGTATTTT CAWRKAGSTDTQYF
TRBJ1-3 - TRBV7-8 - TGTGCTAGCAGCCAGGGGCAGGAAAGAAACACCATATATTTT CASSQGQERNTIYF